The clone carrying this T cell receptor beta chain was found many times. The antigen is not known. One entry per CDR3 protein, called by TCRdb with MiXCR from the reads. The data hold approximately 910,000 distinct CDR3 sequences, with roughly 30% observed a single time. The sample belongs to a study of T cell repertoires in cytomegalovirus infection. The receptor's source is a human donor in good health (CMV status not recorded). Some clones in this sample may be carry-over from other donors' samples. Sequenced here: cultured CD8+ T cells from PBMCs, sampled from culture after CMV antigen stimulation.

CDR3 in DNA: TGTGCCAGCAGCTTAGGGGGGGCGCAAAATAGGGAAAAACTGTTTTTT. Translating gives CASSLGGAQNREKLFF. The chain recombines TRBV7-2 with TRBJ1-4, with a possible D match to TRBD1 (6 bases). Trimming took 1 base from V and 8 from J, leaving 17 bases between them. CDR3 length: 16 residues. Germline V gives CDR1 SGHTA, CDR2 FQGNSA.